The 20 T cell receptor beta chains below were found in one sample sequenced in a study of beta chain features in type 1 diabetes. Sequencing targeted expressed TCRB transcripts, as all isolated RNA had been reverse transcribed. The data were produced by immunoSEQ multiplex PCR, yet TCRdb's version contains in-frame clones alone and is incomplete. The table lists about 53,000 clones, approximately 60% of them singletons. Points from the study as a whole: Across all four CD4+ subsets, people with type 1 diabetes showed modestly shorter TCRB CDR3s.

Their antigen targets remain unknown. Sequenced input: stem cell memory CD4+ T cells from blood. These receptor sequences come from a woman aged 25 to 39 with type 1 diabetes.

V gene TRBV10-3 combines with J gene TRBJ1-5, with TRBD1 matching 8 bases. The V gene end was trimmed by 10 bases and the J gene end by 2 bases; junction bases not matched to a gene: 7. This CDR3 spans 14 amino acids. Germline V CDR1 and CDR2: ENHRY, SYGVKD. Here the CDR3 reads CATLPGQGNQPQHF. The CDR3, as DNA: TGTGCCACCTTGCCGGGACAGGGCAATCAGCCCCAGCATTTT.

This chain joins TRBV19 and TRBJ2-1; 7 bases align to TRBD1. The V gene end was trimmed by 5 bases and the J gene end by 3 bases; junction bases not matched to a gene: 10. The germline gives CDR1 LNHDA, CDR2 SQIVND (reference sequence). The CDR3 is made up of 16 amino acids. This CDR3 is CASSPSTGEVYNEQFF. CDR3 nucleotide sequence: TGTGCCAGTAGTCCAAGTACAGGGGAAGTCTACAATGAGCAGTTCTTC.

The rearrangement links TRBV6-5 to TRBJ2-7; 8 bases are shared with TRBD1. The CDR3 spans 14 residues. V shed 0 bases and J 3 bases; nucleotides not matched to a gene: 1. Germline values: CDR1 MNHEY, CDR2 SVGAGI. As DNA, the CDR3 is TGTGCCAGCAGTTACTCTGGACAGGGCTACGAGCAGTACTTC. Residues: CASSYSGQGYEQYF.

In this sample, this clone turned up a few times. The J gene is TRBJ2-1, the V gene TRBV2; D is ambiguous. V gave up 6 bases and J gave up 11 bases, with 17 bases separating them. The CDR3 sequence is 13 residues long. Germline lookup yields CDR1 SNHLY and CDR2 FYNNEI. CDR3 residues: CASSPQVAPQQFF. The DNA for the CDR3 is TGTGCCAGCAGCCCCCAGGTGGCTCCCCAGCAGTTCTTC. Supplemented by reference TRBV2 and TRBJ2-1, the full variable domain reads EPEVTQTPSHQVTQMGQEVILRCVPISNHLYFYWYRQILGQKVEFLVSFYNNEISEKSEIFDDQFSVERPDGSNFTLKIRSTKLEDSAMYFCASSPQVAPQQFFGPGTRLTVL.

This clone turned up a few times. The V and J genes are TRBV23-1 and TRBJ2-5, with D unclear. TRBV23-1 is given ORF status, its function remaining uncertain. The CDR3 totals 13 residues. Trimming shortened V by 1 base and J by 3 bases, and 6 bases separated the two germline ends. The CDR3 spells CASSQLPEETQYF. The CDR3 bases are TGCGCCAGCAGTCAATTGCCAGAAGAGACCCAGTACTTC.

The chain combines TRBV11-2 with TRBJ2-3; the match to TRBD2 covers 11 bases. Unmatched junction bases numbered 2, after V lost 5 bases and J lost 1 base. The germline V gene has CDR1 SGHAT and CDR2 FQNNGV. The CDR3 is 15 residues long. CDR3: CASSAGLAGTDTQYF. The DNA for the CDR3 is TGTGCCAGCAGCGCGGGACTAGCGGGCACAGATACGCAGTATTTT.

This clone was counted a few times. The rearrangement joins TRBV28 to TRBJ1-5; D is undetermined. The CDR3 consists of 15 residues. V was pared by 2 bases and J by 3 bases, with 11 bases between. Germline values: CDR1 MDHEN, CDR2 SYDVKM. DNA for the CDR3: TGTGCCAGCAGTTTAATCTCGAGGGACAATCAGCCCCAGCATTTT. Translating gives CASSLISRDNQPQHF.

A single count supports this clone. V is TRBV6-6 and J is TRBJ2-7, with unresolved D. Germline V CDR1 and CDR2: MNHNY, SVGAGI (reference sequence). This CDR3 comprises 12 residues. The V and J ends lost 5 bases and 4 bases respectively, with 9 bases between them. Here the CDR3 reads CASSQASYEQYF. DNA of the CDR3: TGTGCCAGCAGTCAAGCGAGTTACGAGCAGTACTTC.

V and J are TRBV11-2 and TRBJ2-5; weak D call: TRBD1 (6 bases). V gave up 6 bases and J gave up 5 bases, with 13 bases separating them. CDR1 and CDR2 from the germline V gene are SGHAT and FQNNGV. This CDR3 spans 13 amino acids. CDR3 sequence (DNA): TGTGCCAGCAGGAATCAGGGGCCGGAGACCCAGTACTTC. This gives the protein CASRNQGPETQYF.

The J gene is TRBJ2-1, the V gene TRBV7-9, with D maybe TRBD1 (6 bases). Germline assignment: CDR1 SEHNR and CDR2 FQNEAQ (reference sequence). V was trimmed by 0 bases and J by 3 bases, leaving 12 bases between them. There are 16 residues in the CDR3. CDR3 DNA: TGTGCCAGCAGCTTAGCTCGGGACACCTTCTACAATGAGCAGTTCTTC. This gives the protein CASSLARDTFYNEQFF.

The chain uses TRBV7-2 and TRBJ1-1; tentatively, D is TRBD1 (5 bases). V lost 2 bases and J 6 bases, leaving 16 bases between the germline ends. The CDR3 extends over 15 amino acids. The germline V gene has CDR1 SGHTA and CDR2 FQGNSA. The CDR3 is CASSLRRGFASEAFF. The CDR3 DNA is TGTGCCAGCAGCTTACGTAGGGGCTTCGCATCTGAAGCTTTCTTT.

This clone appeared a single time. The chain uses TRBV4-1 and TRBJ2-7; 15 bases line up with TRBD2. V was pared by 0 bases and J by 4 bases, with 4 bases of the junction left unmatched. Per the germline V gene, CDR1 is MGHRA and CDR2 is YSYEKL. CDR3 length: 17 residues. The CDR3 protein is CASSQDSGLAGGYEQYF. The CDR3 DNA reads TGCGCCAGCAGCCAAGATTCGGGACTAGCGGGAGGTTACGAGCAGTACTTC.

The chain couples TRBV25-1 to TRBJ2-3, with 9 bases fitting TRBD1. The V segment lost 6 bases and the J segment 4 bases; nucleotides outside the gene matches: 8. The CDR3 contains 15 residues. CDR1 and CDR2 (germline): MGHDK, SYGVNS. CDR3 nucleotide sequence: TGTGCCAGCAGCCTCACAGGGGGCGTCGCAGATACGCAGTATTTT. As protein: CASSLTGGVADTQYF.

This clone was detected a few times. CDR3 residues: CASRLAGVREQFF. CDR3 DNA sequence: TGTGCCAGCCGACTAGCGGGAGTGCGGGAGCAGTTCTTC. The chain joins TRBV7-9 to TRBJ2-1; 12 nucleotides agree with TRBD2. V trimming: 8 bases; J trimming: 10 bases; junction bases outside the gene matches: 6. The CDR3 runs 13 residues. The germline gives CDR1 SEHNR, CDR2 FQNEAQ (reference sequence).

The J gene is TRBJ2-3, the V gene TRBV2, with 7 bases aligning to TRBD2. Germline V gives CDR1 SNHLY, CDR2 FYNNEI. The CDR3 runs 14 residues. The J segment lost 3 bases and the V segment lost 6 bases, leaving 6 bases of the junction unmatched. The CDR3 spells CASRSGIETDTQYF. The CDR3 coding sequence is TGTGCCAGCAGAAGCGGGATAGAAACAGATACGCAGTATTTT.

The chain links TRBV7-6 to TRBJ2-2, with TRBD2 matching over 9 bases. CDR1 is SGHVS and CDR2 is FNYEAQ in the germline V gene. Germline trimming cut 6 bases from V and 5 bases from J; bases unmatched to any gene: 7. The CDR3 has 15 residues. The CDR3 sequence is CASSFSGRRTGELFF. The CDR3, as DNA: TGTGCCAGCAGTTTTAGCGGGAGAAGGACCGGGGAGCTGTTTTTT.

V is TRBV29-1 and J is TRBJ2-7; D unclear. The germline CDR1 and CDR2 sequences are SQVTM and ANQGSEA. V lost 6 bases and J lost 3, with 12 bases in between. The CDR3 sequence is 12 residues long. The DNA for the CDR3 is TGCAGCGTCTACGAAAACAGCTACGAGCAGTACTTC. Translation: CSVYENSYEQYF.

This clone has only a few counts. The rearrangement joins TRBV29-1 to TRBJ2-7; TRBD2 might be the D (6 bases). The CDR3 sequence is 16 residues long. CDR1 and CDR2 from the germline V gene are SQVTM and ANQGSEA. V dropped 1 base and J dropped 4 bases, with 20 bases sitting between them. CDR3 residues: CSVEASYGGKKYEQYF. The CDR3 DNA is TGCAGCGTTGAAGCCTCTTATGGAGGGAAAAAATACGAGCAGTACTTC.

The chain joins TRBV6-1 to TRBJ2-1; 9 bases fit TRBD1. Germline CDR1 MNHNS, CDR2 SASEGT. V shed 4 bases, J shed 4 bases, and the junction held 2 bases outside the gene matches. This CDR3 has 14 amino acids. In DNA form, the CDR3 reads TGTGCCAGCAGTGGGACAGGGGTTTACAATGAGCAGTTCTTC. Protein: CASSGTGVYNEQFF.

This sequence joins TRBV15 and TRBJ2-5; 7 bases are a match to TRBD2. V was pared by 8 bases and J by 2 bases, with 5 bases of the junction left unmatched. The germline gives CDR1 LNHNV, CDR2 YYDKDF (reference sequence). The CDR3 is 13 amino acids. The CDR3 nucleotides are TGTGCCACCTCCCGGGACTATCAAGAGACCCAGTACTTC. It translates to CATSRDYQETQYF.